This passage covers 30 T cell receptor beta chains from one sample sequenced in a study of blood T cell repertoires in COVID-19. Repertoires were generated with immunoSEQ multiplex PCR, while TCRdb's copy carries only in-frame clones and drops some. The sample has around 130,000 clones, 65% to 85% seen once. Sequencing used peripheral blood. Receptors were obtained from an elderly woman with acute or convalescent COVID-19.

The chain joins TRBV12-3 or TRBV12-4 to TRBJ1-1; D not certain. This CDR3 spans 13 amino acids. V lost 3 bases to trimming and J lost 5 bases, with 10 bases between them. The CDR3 spells CASSFLTGTEAFF. Here the CDR3 DNA reads TGTGCCAGCAGTTTCCTAACGGGGACTGAAGCTTTCTTT.

This clone was seen only a few times. The chain links TRBV10-3 to TRBJ2-2; D not certain. The CDR3 loop spans 15 amino acids. CDR1 is ENHRY and CDR2 is SYGVKD in the germline V gene. V lost 4 bases and J lost 3, with 12 bases in between. This CDR3 reads CAISGTGSDTGELFF. CDR3 in DNA: TGTGCCATCAGTGGAACCGGGTCGGACACCGGGGAGCTGTTTTTT.

This chain joins TRBV10-2 and TRBJ1-5; 9 bases are shared with TRBD1. There are 15 residues in the CDR3. V lost 8 bases to trimming and J lost 2 bases; unmatched junction nucleotides: 7. From germline, CDR1 is WSHSY and CDR2 SAAADI. The CDR3 bases are TGCGCCAGCTCCGACAGGGGGAAACGCAATCAGCCCCAGCATTTT. Translating it yields CASSDRGKRNQPQHF.

The rearrangement links TRBV11-2 to TRBJ1-1; TRBD1 matches 11 bases. Germline CDR1 reads SGHAT; CDR2 reads FQNNGV. V lost 1 base to trimming and J lost 5 bases; unmatched junction nucleotides: 9. The CDR3 has 17 amino acids. As DNA, the CDR3 is TGTGCCAGCAGCTTAGCCGGACAGGGGGCCTCATATACTGAAGCTTTCTTT. This codes for CASSLAGQGASYTEAFF.

V is TRBV18 and J is TRBJ2-2, with a tentative D call TRBD1 (5 bases). CDR1 is KGHSH, CDR2 LQKENI, per germline. The CDR3 sequence is 18 residues long. Trimming shortened V by 2 bases and J by 0 bases, and 16 bases separated the two germline ends. The CDR3 region is CASSPILSQGSNTGELFF. The DNA of the CDR3 is TGTGCCAGCTCACCAATCCTCTCGCAGGGCTCGAACACCGGGGAGCTGTTTTTT.

The chain carries TRBV2 and TRBJ2-5; TRBD1 matches 7 bases. This CDR3 region has 15 residues. The V gene's germline CDR1 is SNHLY and CDR2 FYNNEI. V shed 2 bases and J 6 bases; nucleotides not matched to a gene: 9. The CDR3 is CASSENRGTTQTQYF. The CDR3 nucleotides read TGTGCCAGCAGTGAAAACAGGGGAACTACGCAGACCCAGTACTTC.

The chain recombines TRBV12-2 with TRBJ2-3; the table's D call, TRBD2, was not checked against the DNA. TRBV12-2 is a recognized pseudogene. This CDR3 region has 17 residues. The CDR3 DNA is TGTGCAAGTCGCTTGAGGATGAAAAATTACCGCACAGATACGCAGTATTTT. The encoded protein is CASRLRMKNYRTDTQYF.

The gene calls are TRBV19 and TRBJ2-7; D possibly corresponds to TRBD1 (6 bases). Germline values: CDR1 LNHDA, CDR2 SQIVND (reference sequence). The CDR3 runs 13 residues. V lost 5 bases, J lost 6 bases, and 14 bases lay in between. For the CDR3, the DNA is TGTGCCAGTAGTCCGAGGGGGTTTAGCGAGCAGTACTTC. Its translation is CASSPRGFSEQYF.

The chain links TRBV19 to TRBJ1-5; 8 bases fit TRBD1. There are 15 residues in the CDR3. The germline V gene has CDR1 LNHDA and CDR2 SQIVND (reference sequence). The V gene end was trimmed by 3 bases and the J gene end by 7 bases; junction bases not matched to a gene: 8. The CDR3 nucleotides are TGTGCCAGTAGTATTCGCGGACAGGGTTTCCAGCCCCAGCATTTT. This translates into CASSIRGQGFQPQHF.

The chain couples TRBV19 to TRBJ2-7; 7 bases are shared with TRBD2. Germline CDR1 and CDR2: LNHDA and SQIVND (reference sequence). The CDR3 runs to 15 residues. V lost 4 bases and J lost 3; bases outside the gene matches: 9. CDR3 DNA: TGTGCCAGTAGTACCCCCTTTGGGGGGGACTACGAGCAGTACTTC. Protein: CASSTPFGGDYEQYF.

The rearrangement uses TRBV29-1 and TRBJ1-2, with a possible D match to TRBD1 (5 bases). Trimming left V 3 bases short and J 3 bases short, with 14 bases between. CDR1 is SQVTM, CDR2 ANQGSEA, per germline. The CDR3 extends over 14 amino acids. The CDR3 is CSVEFTGGDYGYTF. The DNA for the CDR3 is TGCAGCGTTGAGTTCACCGGAGGGGACTATGGCTACACCTTC.

This chain links TRBV5-7 with TRBJ1-2; tentative D call: TRBD1 (6 bases). TRBV5-7 is flagged as an ORF with uncertain function. The V gene lost 4 bases and the J gene lost 7 bases, with 11 bases spanning the gap. The CDR3 length is 12 residues. CDR3 sequence reads: CASSQQGGGYTF. The DNA of the CDR3 is TGTGCCAGCAGCCAACAGGGCGGTGGCTACACCTTC.

CDR3 DNA: TGTGCCAGTAGTAGGAGGGGAGACACAGATACGCAGTATTTT. Translation gives CASSRRGDTDTQYF. The V call is TRBV19, the J call TRBJ2-3, with a possible D match to TRBD2 (6 bases). The CDR3 has 14 residues. CDR1 and CDR2 from the germline V gene are LNHDA and SQIVND (reference sequence). The V gene lost 4 bases and the J gene lost 2 bases, with 10 bases spanning the gap.

The chain uses TRBV15 and TRBJ2-1; D remains unclear. Germline CDR1 and CDR2: LNHNV and YYDKDF (reference sequence). There are 11 residues in the CDR3. The ends were cut back, 4 bases at V and 12 bases at J, with 10 bases in the middle. The CDR3 spells CATSTSLSQFF. CDR3 bases: TGTGCCACCAGCACTAGTCTCTCGCAGTTCTTC.

The genes are TRBV7-6 and TRBJ1-2; no reliable D call. From germline, CDR1 is SGHVS and CDR2 FNYEAQ. The CDR3 consists of 13 residues. The V and J ends lost 1 base and 2 bases respectively, with 5 bases between them. The CDR3 here is CASSLGQNYGYTF. CDR3 DNA: TGTGCCAGCAGCTTAGGGCAAAACTATGGCTACACCTTC.

The chain has TRBV11-3 and TRBJ2-7, with 10 nucleotides matching TRBD2. The CDR3 covers 15 residues. Germline-derived CDR1 and CDR2 are SGHNT and YENEEA. V shed 4 bases and J 6 bases; nucleotides not matched to a gene: 9. The CDR3 DNA sequence: TGTGCCAGCAGCTCCCCAGCGGGAGGGCCGGGCGAGCAGTACTTC. Residues: CASSSPAGGPGEQYF.

This clone was observed a few times. V and J are TRBV10-2 and TRBJ2-7, with 7 bases identical to TRBD2. The CDR3 extends over 12 amino acids. V gave up 10 bases and J gave up 4 bases; unmatched junction bases: 7. The V gene's germline CDR1 is WSHSY and CDR2 SAAADI. CDR3 nucleotides: TGCGCCACCTCGGGGGAGGGATACGAGCAGTACTTC. Its protein product is CATSGEGYEQYF.

V and J are TRBV10-2 and TRBJ2-6; 7 bases are a match to TRBD2. Losses at the gene ends were 6 bases for V and 4 bases for J; bases not matched to a gene: 6. This CDR3 is built from 15 residues. Germline-derived CDR1 and CDR2 are WSHSY and SAAADI. Here the CDR3 DNA reads TGCGCCAGCAGAGGGGAGGGGACCGGGGCCAACGTCCTGACTTTC. This sequence encodes CASRGEGTGANVLTF.

This chain connects TRBV6-5 to TRBJ1-1; perhaps TRBD1 as D (5 bases). V was pared by 7 bases and J by 5 bases, with 20 bases between. Per the germline V gene, CDR1 is MNHEY and CDR2 is SVGAGI. The CDR3 covers 15 residues. The CDR3 protein is CASIYRGSRGTEAFF. The CDR3 DNA reads TGTGCCAGCATCTACCGGGGGAGTAGAGGGACTGAAGCTTTCTTT.

V usage is TRBV11-2 and J usage is TRBJ1-1; weak D call: TRBD1 (6 bases). V was pared by 0 bases and J by 0 bases, with 8 bases between. CDR3 length equals 15 residues. Germline-derived CDR1 and CDR2 are SGHAT and FQNNGV. The CDR3 loop reads CASSLDRGMNTEAFF. DNA of the CDR3: TGTGCCAGCAGCTTAGACAGGGGCATGAACACTGAAGCTTTCTTT.

The rearrangement joins TRBV11-2 to TRBJ2-1, with D possibly TRBD1 on 6 matching bases. This CDR3 has 14 residues. Germline CDR1 and CDR2: SGHAT and FQNNGV. Trimming left V 3 bases short and J 4 bases short, with 10 bases between. CDR3 nucleotides: TGTGCCAGCAGCTTTGACAGGCTGTACAATGAGCAGTTCTTC. It codes for CASSFDRLYNEQFF.

The J gene is TRBJ2-2, the V gene TRBV27; the D gene is possibly TRBD1 (6 bases). CDR3 length: 13 residues. V lost 6 bases to trimming and J lost 4 bases, with 9 bases between them. Germline values: CDR1 MNHEY, CDR2 SMNVEV (reference sequence). The CDR3 DNA reads as TGTGCCAGCAGCCAGGGGCGCACCGGGGAGCTGTTTTTT. Its protein is CASSQGRTGELFF.

This chain uses TRBV15 with TRBJ2-4, with a tentative D call TRBD2 (6 bases). This CDR3 has 15 amino acids. V lost 0 bases, J lost 6 bases, and 12 bases lay in between. The germline V gene has CDR1 LNHNV and CDR2 YYDKDF (reference sequence). The CDR3 region has the DNA TGTGCCACCAGCAGAGATTCGGGGGTGGCAAACATTCAGTACTTC. This gives the protein CATSRDSGVANIQYF.

The chain recombines TRBV25-1 with TRBJ2-7; TRBD1 matches 7 bases. Trimming at V came to 6 bases and at J to 0 bases, leaving 8 bases not matched to a gene. The CDR3 totals 15 residues. The germline V gene has CDR1 MGHDK and CDR2 SYGVNS. In nucleotides, the CDR3 is TGTGCCAGCAGCCCCAAGGACAGGATCTCCTACGAGCAGTACTTC. Translating it yields CASSPKDRISYEQYF.

The rearrangement links TRBV7-6 to TRBJ2-3; TRBD2 aligns across 10 bases. J gave up 4 bases and V 2 bases, and 0 bases lay outside the gene matches. The CDR3 extends over 14 amino acids. The germline gives CDR1 SGHVS, CDR2 FNYEAQ. The CDR3 loop reads CASSLSGGADTQYF. Here the CDR3 DNA reads TGTGCCAGCAGCTTAAGCGGGGGGGCAGATACGCAGTATTTT.

The chain combines TRBV25-1 with TRBJ2-7, with a weak D call TRBD2 (6 bases). The CDR3 sequence is 14 residues long. Trimming removed 4 bases at V and 0 bases at J, with 10 bases between. Germline V gene sequence: CDR1 MGHDK, CDR2 SYGVNS. The chain's CDR3 is CASSVGRDSYEQYF. The CDR3, as DNA: TGTGCCAGCAGTGTCGGGCGGGACTCCTACGAGCAGTACTTC.

The chain links TRBV6-5 to TRBJ1-6; D unclear. CDR3 length equals 16 residues. V shed 2 bases and J shed 4 bases, with 12 bases lying between them. Looked up from germline, CDR1 is MNHEY and CDR2 is SVGAGI. The CDR3 nucleotides are TGTGCCAGCAGTTACACCGCCGGGGAATATAATTCACCCCTCCACTTT. Amino acids: CASSYTAGEYNSPLHF.

The chain employs TRBV9 and TRBJ1-3; TRBD1 matches at 9 bases. The CDR3 has 15 residues. Germline-derived CDR1 and CDR2 are SGDLS and YYNGEE. J gave up 3 bases and V 3 bases, and 4 bases lay outside the gene matches. This CDR3 is CASSGQGGRGNTIYF. In DNA, the CDR3 is TGTGCCAGCAGCGGACAGGGGGGACGTGGAAACACCATATATTTT.

The chain recombines TRBV5-1 with TRBJ2-3; 7 bases match TRBD1. This CDR3 comprises 13 residues. Germline V CDR1 and CDR2: SGHRS, YFSETQ. Trimming cost V 4 bases and J 5 bases; bases outside gene matches: 4. CDR3 nucleotide sequence: TGCGCCAGCAGCGGTCAGGGGGAAGATACGCAGTATTTT. Protein sequence: CASSGQGEDTQYF.

CDR3 sequence reads: CAISESKRRGSITNEKLFF. In DNA form, the CDR3 reads TGTGCCATCAGTGAGTCGAAAAGACGGGGAAGTATAACTAATGAAAAACTGTTTTTT. The chain employs TRBV10-3 and TRBJ1-4, with no clear D. Germline-derived CDR1 and CDR2 are ENHRY and SYGVKD. The CDR3 loop spans 19 amino acids. Trimming pared 0 bases from V and 1 base from J, leaving 18 bases between.